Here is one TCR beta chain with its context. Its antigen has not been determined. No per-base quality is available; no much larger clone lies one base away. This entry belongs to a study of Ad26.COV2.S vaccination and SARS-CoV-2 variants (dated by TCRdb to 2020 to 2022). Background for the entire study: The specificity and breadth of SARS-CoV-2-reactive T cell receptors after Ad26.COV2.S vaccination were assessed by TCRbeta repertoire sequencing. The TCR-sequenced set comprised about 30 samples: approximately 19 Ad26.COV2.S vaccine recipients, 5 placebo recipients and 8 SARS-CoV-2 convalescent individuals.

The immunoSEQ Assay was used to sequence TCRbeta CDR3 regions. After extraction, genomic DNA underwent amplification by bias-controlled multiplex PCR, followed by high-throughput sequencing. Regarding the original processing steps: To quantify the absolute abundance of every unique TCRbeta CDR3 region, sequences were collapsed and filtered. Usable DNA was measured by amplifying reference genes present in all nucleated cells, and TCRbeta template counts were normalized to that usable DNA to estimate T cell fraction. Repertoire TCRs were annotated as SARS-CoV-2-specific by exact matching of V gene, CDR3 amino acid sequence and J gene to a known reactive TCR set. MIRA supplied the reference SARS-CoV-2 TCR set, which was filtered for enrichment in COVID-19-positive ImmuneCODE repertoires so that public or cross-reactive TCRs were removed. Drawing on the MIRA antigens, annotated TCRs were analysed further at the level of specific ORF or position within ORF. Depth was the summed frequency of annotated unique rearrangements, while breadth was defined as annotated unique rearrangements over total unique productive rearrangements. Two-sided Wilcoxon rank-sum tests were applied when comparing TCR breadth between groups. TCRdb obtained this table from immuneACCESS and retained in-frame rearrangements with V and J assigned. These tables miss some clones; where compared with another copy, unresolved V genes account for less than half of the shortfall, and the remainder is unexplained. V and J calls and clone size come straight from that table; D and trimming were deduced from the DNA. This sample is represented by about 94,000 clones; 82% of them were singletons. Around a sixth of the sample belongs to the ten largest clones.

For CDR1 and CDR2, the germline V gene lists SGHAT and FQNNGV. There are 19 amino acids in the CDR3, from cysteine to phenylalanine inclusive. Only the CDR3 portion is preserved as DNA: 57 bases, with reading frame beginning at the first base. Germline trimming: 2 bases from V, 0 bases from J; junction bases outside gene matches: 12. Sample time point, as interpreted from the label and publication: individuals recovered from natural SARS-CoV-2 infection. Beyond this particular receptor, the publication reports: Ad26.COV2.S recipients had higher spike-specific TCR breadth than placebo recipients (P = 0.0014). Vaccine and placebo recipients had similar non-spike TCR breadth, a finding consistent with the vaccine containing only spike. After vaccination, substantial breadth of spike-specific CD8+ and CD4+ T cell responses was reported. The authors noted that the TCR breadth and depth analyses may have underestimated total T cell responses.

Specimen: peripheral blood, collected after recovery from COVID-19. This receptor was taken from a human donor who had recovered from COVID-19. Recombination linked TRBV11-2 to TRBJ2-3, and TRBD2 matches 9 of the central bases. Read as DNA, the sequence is TGTGCCAGCAGCTTAAGGATGACTAGCGGAACCTCTAGCACAGATACGCAGTATTTT. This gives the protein CASSLRMTSGTSSTDTQYF.